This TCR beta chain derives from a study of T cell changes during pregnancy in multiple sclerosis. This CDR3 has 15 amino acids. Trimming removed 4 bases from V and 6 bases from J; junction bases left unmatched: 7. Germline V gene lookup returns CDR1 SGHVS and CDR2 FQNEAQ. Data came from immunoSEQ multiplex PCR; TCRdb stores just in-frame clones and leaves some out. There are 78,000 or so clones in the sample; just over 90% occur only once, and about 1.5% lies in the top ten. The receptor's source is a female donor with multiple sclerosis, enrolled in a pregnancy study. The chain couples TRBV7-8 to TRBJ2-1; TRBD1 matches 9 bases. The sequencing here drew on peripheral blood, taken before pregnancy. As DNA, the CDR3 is TGTGCCAGCAGCTCAAGGACAGGGGCTCGCAATGAGCAGTTCTTC. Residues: CASSSRTGARNEQFF. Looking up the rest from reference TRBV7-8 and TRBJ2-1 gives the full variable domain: GAGVSQSPRYKVAKRGQDVALRCDPISGHVSLFWYQQALGQGPEFLTYFQNEAQLDKSGLPSDRFFAERPEGSVSTLKIQRTQQEDSAVYLCASSSRTGARNEQFFGPGTRLTVL.